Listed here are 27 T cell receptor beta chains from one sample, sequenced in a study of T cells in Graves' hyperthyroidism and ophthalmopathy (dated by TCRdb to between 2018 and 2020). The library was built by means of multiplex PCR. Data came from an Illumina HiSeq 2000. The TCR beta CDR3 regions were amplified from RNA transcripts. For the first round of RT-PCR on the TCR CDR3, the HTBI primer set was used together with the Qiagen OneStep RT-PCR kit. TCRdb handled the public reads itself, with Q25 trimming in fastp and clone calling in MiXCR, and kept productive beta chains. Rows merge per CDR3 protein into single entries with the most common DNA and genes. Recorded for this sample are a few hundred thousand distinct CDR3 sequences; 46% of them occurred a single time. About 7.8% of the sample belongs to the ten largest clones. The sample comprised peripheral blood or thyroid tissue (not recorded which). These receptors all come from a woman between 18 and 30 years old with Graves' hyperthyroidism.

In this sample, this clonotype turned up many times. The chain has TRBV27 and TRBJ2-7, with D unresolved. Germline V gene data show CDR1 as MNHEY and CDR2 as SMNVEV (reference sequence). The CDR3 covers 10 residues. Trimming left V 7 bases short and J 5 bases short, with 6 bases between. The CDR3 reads CASMVHEQYF. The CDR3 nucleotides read TGTGCCAGCATGGTCCACGAGCAGTACTTC.

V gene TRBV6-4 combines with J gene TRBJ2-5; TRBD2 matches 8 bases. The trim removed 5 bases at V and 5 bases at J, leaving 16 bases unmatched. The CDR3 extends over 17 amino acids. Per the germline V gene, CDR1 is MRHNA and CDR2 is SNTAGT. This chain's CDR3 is CASSSRLAHYNGETQYF. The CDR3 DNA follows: TGTGCCAGCAGTTCCCGACTAGCGCATTACAATGGGGAGACCCAGTACTTC.

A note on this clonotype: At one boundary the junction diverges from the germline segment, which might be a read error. CDR3 in amino acids: CAWSPGQGWTEAF. The CDR3 nucleotides are TGTGCCTGGAGTCCGGGACAGGGGTGGACTGAAGCTTTC. The genes are TRBV30 and TRBJ2-6; 10 positions match TRBD1. This CDR3 spans 13 amino acids. CDR1 is GTSNPN, CDR2 SVGIG, per germline (reference sequence).

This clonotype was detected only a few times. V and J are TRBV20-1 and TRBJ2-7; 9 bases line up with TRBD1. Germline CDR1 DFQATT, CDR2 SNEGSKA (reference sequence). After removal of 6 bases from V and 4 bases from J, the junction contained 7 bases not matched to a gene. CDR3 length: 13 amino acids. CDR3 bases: TGCAGTGCCACCGGGACAGGGATGTACGAGCAGTACTTC. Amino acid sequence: CSATGTGMYEQYF.

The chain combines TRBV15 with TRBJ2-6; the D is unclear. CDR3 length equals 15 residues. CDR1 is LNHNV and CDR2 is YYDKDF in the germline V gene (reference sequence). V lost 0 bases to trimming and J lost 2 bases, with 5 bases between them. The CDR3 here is CATSREWAGANVLTF. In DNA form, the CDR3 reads TGTGCCACCAGCAGAGAATGGGCTGGGGCCAACGTCCTGACTTTC.

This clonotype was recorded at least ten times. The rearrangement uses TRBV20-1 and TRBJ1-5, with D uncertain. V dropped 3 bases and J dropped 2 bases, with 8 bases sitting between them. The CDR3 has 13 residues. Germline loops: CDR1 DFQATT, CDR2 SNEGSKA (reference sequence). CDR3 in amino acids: CSASHQGNQPQHF. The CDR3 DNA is TGCAGTGCTAGTCACCAGGGCAATCAGCCCCAGCATTTT.

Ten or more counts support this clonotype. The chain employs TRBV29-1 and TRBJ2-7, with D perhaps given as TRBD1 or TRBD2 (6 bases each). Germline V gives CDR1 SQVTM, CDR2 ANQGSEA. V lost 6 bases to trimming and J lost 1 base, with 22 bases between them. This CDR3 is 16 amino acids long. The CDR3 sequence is CSVGEVPGAPSYEQYF. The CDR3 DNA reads TGCAGCGTCGGCGAGGTTCCGGGGGCGCCGTCCTACGAGCAGTACTTC.

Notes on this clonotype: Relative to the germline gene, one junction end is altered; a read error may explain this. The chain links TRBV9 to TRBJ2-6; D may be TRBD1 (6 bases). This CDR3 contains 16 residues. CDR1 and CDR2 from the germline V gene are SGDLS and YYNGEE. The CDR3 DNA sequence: TGTGCCAGCAACACGCAACAGGGCTCTGGGGCCAACGCCCTGACTTTC. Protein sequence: CASNTQQGSGANALTF.

CDR3 loop: CASREDRGNGAQHF. The CDR3 DNA follows: TGTGCCAGCAGGGAAGACAGGGGGAATGGAGCCCAGCATTTT. The chain couples TRBV6-5 to TRBJ1-5; 9 bases are shared with TRBD1. Germline CDR1 is MNHEY and CDR2 is SVGAGI. This CDR3 spans 14 amino acids. The V and J ends lost 6 bases and 11 bases, in that order; junction bases with no gene match: 11.

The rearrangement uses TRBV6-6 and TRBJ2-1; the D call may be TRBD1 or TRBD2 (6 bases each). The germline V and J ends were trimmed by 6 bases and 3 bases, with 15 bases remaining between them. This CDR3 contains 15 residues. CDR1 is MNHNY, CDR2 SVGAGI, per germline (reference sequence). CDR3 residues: CASRGGQGNYNEQFF. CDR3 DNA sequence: TGTGCCAGCAGAGGAGGGCAGGGGAACTACAATGAGCAGTTCTTC.

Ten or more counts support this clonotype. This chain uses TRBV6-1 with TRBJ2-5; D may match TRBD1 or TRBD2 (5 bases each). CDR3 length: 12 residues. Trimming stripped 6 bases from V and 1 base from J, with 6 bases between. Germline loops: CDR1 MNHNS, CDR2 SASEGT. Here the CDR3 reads CASSGAQETQYF. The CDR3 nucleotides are TGTGCCAGCAGCGGGGCCCAAGAGACCCAGTACTTC.

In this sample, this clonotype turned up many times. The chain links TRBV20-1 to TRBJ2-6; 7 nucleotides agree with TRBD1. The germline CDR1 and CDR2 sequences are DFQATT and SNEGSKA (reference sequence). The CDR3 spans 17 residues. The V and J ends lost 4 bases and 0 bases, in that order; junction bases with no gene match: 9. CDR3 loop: CSANPGQTSSGANVLTF. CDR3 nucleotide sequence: TGCAGTGCTAACCCGGGACAGACCAGCTCTGGGGCCAACGTCCTGACTTTC.

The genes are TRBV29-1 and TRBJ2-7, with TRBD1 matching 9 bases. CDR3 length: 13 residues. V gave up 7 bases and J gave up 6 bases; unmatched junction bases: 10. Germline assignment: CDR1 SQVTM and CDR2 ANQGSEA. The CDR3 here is CSARTGVVGEQYF. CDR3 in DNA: TGCAGCGCAAGGACAGGGGTCGTTGGCGAGCAGTACTTC.

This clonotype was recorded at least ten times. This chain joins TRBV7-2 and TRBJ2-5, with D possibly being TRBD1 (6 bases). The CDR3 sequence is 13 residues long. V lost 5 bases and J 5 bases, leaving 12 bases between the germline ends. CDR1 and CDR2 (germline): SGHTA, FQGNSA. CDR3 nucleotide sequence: TGTGCCAGCAGCCGGACAGTCATGGAGACCCAGTACTTC. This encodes CASSRTVMETQYF. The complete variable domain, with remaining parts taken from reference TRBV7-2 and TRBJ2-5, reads GAGVSQSPSNKVTEKGKDVELRCDPISGHTALYWYRQSLGQGLEFLIYFQGNSAPDKSGLPSDRFSAERTGGSVSTLTIQRTQQEDSAVYLCASSRTVMETQYFGPGTRLLVL.

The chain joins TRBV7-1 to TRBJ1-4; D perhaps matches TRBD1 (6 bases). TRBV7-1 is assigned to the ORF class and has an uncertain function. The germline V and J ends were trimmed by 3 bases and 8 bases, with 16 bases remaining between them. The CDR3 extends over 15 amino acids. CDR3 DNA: TGTGCCAGCAGCTCTCCAGGGGTGAGTGAGGAAAAACTGTTTTTT. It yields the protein CASSSPGVSEEKLFF.

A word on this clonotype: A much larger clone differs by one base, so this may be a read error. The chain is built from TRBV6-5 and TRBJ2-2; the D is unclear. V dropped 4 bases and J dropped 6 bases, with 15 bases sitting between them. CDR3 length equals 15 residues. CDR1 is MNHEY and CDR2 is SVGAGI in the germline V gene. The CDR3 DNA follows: TGTGCCAGCAGTTCGAGTCTGATAAACGCCGGGGAGCTGTTTTTT. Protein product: CASSSSLINAGELFF.

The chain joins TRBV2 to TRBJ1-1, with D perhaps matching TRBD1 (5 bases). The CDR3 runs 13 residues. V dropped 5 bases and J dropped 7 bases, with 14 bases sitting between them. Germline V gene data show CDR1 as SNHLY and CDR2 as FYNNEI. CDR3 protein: CASSSGGSFEAFF. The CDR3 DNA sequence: TGTGCCAGCAGTAGCGGGGGTTCCTTTGAAGCTTTCTTT.

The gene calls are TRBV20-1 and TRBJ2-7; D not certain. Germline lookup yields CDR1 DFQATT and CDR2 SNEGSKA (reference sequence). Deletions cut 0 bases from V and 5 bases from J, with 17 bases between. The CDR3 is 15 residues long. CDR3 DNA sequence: TGCAGTGCTAGAGAAATGGGCAGGTGGAACCACGAGCAGTACTTC. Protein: CSAREMGRWNHEQYF.

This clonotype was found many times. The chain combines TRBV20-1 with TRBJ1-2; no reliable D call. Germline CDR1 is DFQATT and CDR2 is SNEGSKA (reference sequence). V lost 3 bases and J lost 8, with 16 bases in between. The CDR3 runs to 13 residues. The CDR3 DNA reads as TGCAGTGCTAGCAGCCCGAAGGGAAGGGGCTACACCTTC. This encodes CSASSPKGRGYTF.

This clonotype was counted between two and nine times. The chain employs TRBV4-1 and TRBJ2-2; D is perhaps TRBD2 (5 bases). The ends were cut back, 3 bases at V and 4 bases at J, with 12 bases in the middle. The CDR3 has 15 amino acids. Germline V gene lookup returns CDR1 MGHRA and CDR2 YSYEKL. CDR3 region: CASSQVGVSTGELFF. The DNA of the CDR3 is TGCGCCAGCAGCCAGGTGGGAGTGAGCACCGGGGAGCTGTTTTTT.

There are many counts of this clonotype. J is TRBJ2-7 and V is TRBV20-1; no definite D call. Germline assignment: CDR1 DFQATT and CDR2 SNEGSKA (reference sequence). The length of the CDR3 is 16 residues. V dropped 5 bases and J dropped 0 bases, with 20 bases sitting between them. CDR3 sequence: CSASRFEGQISYEQYF. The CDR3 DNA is TGCAGTGCTTCCCGTTTTGAAGGGCAGATCTCCTACGAGCAGTACTTC.

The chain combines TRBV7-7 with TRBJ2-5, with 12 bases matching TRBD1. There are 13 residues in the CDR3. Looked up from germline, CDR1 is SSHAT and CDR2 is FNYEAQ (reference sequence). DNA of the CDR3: TGTGCTAGCGGGACAGGGGGCGATGAGACCCAGTACTTC. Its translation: CASGTGGDETQYF. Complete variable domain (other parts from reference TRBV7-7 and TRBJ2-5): GAGVSQSPRYKVTKRGQDVTLRCDPISSHATLYWYQQALGQGPEFLTYFNYEAQPDKSGLPSDRFSAERPEGSISTLTIQRTEQRDSAMYRCASGTGGDETQYFGPGTRLLVL.

The CDR3 is CAWTSPGQTNQPQHF. Written as DNA, the CDR3 is TGTGCCTGGACTTCCCCCGGGCAGACCAATCAGCCCCAGCATTTT. The gene calls are TRBV30 and TRBJ1-5; D remains unclear. Trimming took off 4 bases at V and 3 bases at J, with 16 bases between the two ends. The CDR3 consists of 15 residues. Germline values: CDR1 GTSNPN, CDR2 SVGIG (reference sequence).

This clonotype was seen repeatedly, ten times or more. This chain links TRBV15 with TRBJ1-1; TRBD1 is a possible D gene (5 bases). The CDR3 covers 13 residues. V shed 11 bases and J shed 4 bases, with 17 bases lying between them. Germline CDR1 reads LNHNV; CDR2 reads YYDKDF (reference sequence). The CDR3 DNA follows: TGTGCCTCAGAAGACAGTGAAGTCACTGAAGCTTTCTTT. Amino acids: CASEDSEVTEAFF.

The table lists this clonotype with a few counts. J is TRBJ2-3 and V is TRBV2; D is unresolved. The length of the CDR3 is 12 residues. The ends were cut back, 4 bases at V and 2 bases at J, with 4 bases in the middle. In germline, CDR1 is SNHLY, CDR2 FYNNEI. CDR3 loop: CASSGITDTQYF. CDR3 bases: TGTGCCAGCAGTGGTATCACAGATACGCAGTATTTT.

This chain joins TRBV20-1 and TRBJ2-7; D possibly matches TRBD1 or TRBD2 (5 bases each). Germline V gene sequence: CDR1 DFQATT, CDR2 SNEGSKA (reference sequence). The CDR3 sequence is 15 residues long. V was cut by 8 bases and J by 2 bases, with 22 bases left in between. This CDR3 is CSLKSLGVSPYEQYF. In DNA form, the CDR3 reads TGCAGTTTAAAGTCGTTGGGGGTGTCCCCCTACGAGCAGTACTTC.

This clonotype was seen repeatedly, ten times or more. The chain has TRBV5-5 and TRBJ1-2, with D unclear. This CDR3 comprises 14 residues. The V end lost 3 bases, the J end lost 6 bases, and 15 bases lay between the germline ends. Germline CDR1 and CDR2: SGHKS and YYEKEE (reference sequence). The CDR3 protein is CASSSGPTRDGYTF. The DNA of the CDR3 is TGTGCCAGCAGCTCCGGACCAACCCGGGATGGCTACACCTTC.